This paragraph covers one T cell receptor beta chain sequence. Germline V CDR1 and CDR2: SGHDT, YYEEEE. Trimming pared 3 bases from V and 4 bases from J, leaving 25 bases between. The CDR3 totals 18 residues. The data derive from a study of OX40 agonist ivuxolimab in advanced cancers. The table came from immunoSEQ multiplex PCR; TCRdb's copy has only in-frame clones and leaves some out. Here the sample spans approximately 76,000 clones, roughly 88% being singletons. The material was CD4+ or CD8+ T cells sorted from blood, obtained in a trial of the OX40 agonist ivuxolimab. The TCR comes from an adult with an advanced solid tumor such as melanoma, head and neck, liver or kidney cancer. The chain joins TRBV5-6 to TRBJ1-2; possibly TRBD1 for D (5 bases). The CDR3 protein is CASSSYSTPATGSYGYTF. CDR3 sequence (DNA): TGTGCCAGCAGCTCCTACTCCACACCCGCCACAGGCAGCTATGGCTACACCTTC.